Following are 15 T cell receptor beta chains from one sample sequenced in a study of identical twins (dated by TCRdb to the mid-2010s). Receptor amplification or capture employed 5' RACE. The sequencer was an Illumina HiSeq 2000. TCRdb cleaned the public reads at Q25 with fastp, built clones with MiXCR and kept in-frame beta chains. Every entry covers one CDR3 protein and lists the most common genes and DNA from its rows. For this sample there are 450,000 to 650,000 distinct CDR3 sequences; more than 9% appear just once. Together, the top ten hold more than 2.5% of the sample. The same sample was also used in a study of yellow fever vaccine responses in identical twins.

The material sequenced was PBMCs. The origin of the receptors is a woman younger than 30 in good health.

The V and J genes are TRBV2 and TRBJ1-6, with a tentative D call TRBD1 (5 bases). There are 13 residues in the CDR3. Germline V gene data show CDR1 as SNHLY and CDR2 as FYNNEI. Trimming pared 9 bases from V and 7 bases from J, leaving 13 bases between. The CDR3 DNA follows: TGTGCCAGTGGGGCCCAGATGAATTCACCCCTCCACTTT. As protein: CASGAQMNSPLHF.

This clonotype was found a few times. The chain couples TRBV12-3 or TRBV12-4 to TRBJ2-7; 10 bases line up with TRBD1. V shed 5 bases, J shed 1 base, and the junction held 14 bases outside the gene matches. The CDR3 covers 18 residues. CDR3 residues: CASSLQTGGTGVSYEQYF. For the CDR3, the DNA is TGTGCCAGCAGTCTGCAAACCGGGGGGACAGGGGTGTCCTACGAGCAGTACTTC.

The chain carries TRBV29-1 and TRBJ2-2, with D maybe TRBD1 (5 bases). In germline, CDR1 is SQVTM, CDR2 ANQGSEA. The CDR3 spans 13 residues. The V and J ends lost 8 bases and 5 bases respectively, with 15 bases between them. The CDR3 protein is CSTRDQPTGELFF. The CDR3, as DNA: TGCAGCACCAGGGATCAGCCGACCGGGGAGCTGTTTTTT.

This clonotype was observed many times. The V call is TRBV7-9, the J call TRBJ2-3; D unclear. The CDR3 spans 12 residues. Germline V CDR1 and CDR2: SEHNR, FQNEAQ (reference sequence). The V and J ends lost 5 bases and 4 bases respectively, with 7 bases between them. In nucleotides, the CDR3 is TGTGCCAGCAGCGGGGATTCAGATACGCAGTATTTT. It specifies CASSGDSDTQYF. Looking up the rest from reference TRBV7-9 and TRBJ2-3 gives the full variable domain: DTGVSQNPRHKITKRGQNVTFRCDPISEHNRLYWYRQTLGQGPEFLTYFQNEAQLEKSRLLSDRFSAERPKGSFSTLEIQRTEQGDSAMYLCASSGDSDTQYFGPGTRLTVL.

The V call is TRBV30, the J call TRBJ1-2; possibly TRBD1 for D (6 bases). Trimming cost V 3 bases and J 4 bases, with 12 bases left between them. The CDR3 extends over 13 amino acids. Per germline, CDR1 GTSNPN and CDR2 SVGIG (reference sequence). CDR3 in DNA: TGTGCCTGGAGCCGGACAGAAGTCTATGGCTACACCTTC. Protein sequence: CAWSRTEVYGYTF.

This chain uses TRBV20-1 with TRBJ2-1; D is possibly TRBD2 (6 bases). Per the germline V gene, CDR1 is DFQATT and CDR2 is SNEGSKA (reference sequence). The CDR3 extends over 21 amino acids. V gave up 0 bases and J gave up 3 bases, with 30 bases separating them. This CDR3 is CSARDSFQGGGSDLHYNEQFF. In DNA, the CDR3 is TGCAGTGCTAGAGACTCTTTCCAGGGCGGAGGGTCCGACCTCCACTACAATGAGCAGTTCTTC.

This clonotype was picked up many times. The chain joins TRBV24-1 to TRBJ1-5; D is undetermined. Germline lookup yields CDR1 KGHDR and CDR2 SFDVKD. CDR3 length equals 14 residues. V lost 2 bases to trimming and J lost 7 bases, with 11 bases between them. CDR3 region: CATSDSIGFQPQHF. In nucleotides, the CDR3 is TGTGCCACCAGTGATTCCATTGGTTTCCAGCCCCAGCATTTT.

This clonotype was recorded at least ten times. The V and J genes are TRBV24-1 and TRBJ2-1, with 9 bases aligning to TRBD1. Unmatched junction bases numbered 6, after V lost 2 bases and J lost 5 bases. The CDR3 extends over 16 amino acids. Germline-derived CDR1 and CDR2 are KGHDR and SFDVKD. In DNA form, the CDR3 reads TGTGCCACCAGTGATTCGGGACAGGGTTTACACAATGAGCAGTTCTTC. This gives the protein CATSDSGQGLHNEQFF.

This clonotype was counted between two and nine times. V and J are TRBV29-1 and TRBJ2-1; D is unresolved. V was pared by 3 bases and J by 13 bases, with 10 bases between. Germline V lookup: CDR1 SQVTM, CDR2 ANQGSEA. This CDR3 has 10 amino acids. The CDR3 region is CSVDANIQFF. The CDR3 DNA reads as TGCAGCGTTGACGCCAACATCCAGTTCTTC.

This clonotype was counted only a few times. The chain carries TRBV4-1 and TRBJ2-3; 7 nucleotides match TRBD2. This CDR3 spans 15 amino acids. The trim removed 5 bases at V and 3 bases at J, leaving 8 bases unmatched. CDR1 and CDR2 (germline): MGHRA, YSYEKL. CDR3 bases: TGCGCCAGCAGCTTCGAGCTAGCGGTAACAGATACGCAGTATTTT. It specifies CASSFELAVTDTQYF.

This clonotype has just a few counts. The CDR3 DNA is TGTGCCAGCAGCGTAGTTTCAGAGAACACTGAAGCTTTCTTT. Residues: CASSVVSENTEAFF. This chain links TRBV9 with TRBJ1-1; no reliable D call. V lost 0 bases and J lost 1, with 7 bases in between. The CDR3 is 14 amino acids. CDR1 is SGDLS and CDR2 is YYNGEE in the germline V gene.

The V call is TRBV28, the J call TRBJ2-1, with D hard to call. Germline values: CDR1 MDHEN, CDR2 SYDVKM. The CDR3 length is 15 residues. Trimming stripped 2 bases from V and 1 base from J, with 9 bases between. The chain's CDR3 is CASSLNWESYNEQFF. The DNA for the CDR3 is TGTGCCAGCAGTTTAAATTGGGAATCCTACAATGAGCAGTTCTTC.

This clonotype has more than one count but fewer than ten. The rearrangement links TRBV7-9 to TRBJ1-1; D remains unclear. The CDR3 runs to 17 residues. The germline V gene has CDR1 SEHNR and CDR2 FQNEAQ (reference sequence). The V and J ends lost 4 bases and 0 bases respectively, with 18 bases between them. The CDR3 sequence is CASSSHWRNDMNTEAFF. DNA for the CDR3: TGTGCCAGCAGCTCCCATTGGCGCAACGACATGAACACTGAAGCTTTCTTT.

The chain uses TRBV5-1 and TRBJ2-1, with no clear D. V was trimmed by 0 bases and J by 7 bases, leaving 8 bases between them. The CDR3 consists of 13 residues. From germline, CDR1 is SGHRS and CDR2 YFSETQ. This CDR3 reads CASSLGLVNEQFF. The CDR3 DNA reads as TGCGCCAGCAGCTTGGGCCTGGTTAATGAGCAGTTCTTC.

This clonotype has at least ten counts. In DNA form, the CDR3 reads TGCAGCGCTGGGGACAGGCTCTCCTACGAGCAGTACTTC. This translates into CSAGDRLSYEQYF. The chain uses TRBV29-1 and TRBJ2-7; 8 bases are shared with TRBD1. Trimming removed 7 bases from V and 0 bases from J; junction bases left unmatched: 5. The CDR3 has 13 residues. Germline V gene data show CDR1 as SQVTM and CDR2 as ANQGSEA.